This TCR beta chain came from a study of T cell changes during pregnancy in multiple sclerosis. Method: immunoSEQ multiplex PCR; TCRdb's copy keeps in-frame clones and lacks some. The table has 40,000 to 45,000 clones, 90% to 95% seen once. Trimming removed 0 bases from V and 7 bases from J, with 10 bases in between. The CDR3 runs 13 residues. The sequencing here drew on peripheral blood, taken in the third trimester of pregnancy. This receptor was obtained from a female donor with multiple sclerosis, enrolled in a pregnancy study. The chain is built from TRBV5-3 and TRBJ2-5; tentatively, D is TRBD2 (6 bases). TRBV5-3 is classed as an ORF, of uncertain function. The CDR3 DNA is TGTGCCAGAAGCTTGGGGAGGGGCGGGACCCAGTACTTC. It codes for CARSLGRGGTQYF.